There are many counts of the clone carrying this TCR beta chain. Its antigen is not identified. Samples each had at least 6 micrograms of total RNA extracted. The source of the sample is a study of blood T cells in healthy people across ages. The V end lost 2 bases, the J end lost 3 bases, and 10 bases lay between the germline ends. The CDR3 covers 14 residues. Germline CDR1 reads MNHEY; CDR2 reads SVGEGT. Study-wide points: Long-lived donors exceeded aged donors in naive CD4+ cells and diversity. Reliance upon unsorted PBMCs precluded definitive naive versus antigen-experienced comparison.

Alongside a J-beta primer mix, a sample-barcoded 5' primer served in a second PCR lasting about 7 to 12 cycles. TCRdb processed the 5' RACE reads anew with MiXCR; each CDR3 protein has one entry. The sample holds hundreds of thousands of distinct CDR3 sequences, 29% seen once. The sequence derives from a woman aged 80 or over in good health. The rearrangement joins TRBV6-2 or TRBV6-3 to TRBJ2-5; D unclear. Sequenced input: blood. The CDR3 loop reads CASSYNGRKETQYF. As DNA, the CDR3 is TGTGCCAGCAGTTACAACGGCCGTAAAGAGACCCAGTACTTC.